These T cell receptor beta chains were read from a single sample in a study of regulatory T cells. TCRdb's table, derived via immunoSEQ multiplex PCR, lists solely in-frame clones and lacks some. This sample yields over 20,000 clones, of which 70% to 90% are seen a single time; 1.3% belongs to the top ten. The sample comprised conventional CD4+ T cells sorted from blood. All receptors come from a child aged 5-17 years with CD3G deficiency. Each CDR3 is given with its conserved first and last residue. A D gene is named only where the DNA matches it firmly. Some rows mark clone size as missing; the rest say once, few, many or name a class of expanded clone.

D: -; V: TRBV5-1; J: TRBJ2-1; size: -; CDR3: CASSMSGYRSNEQFF; DNA: TGCGCCAGCAGCATGAGCGGGTATCGTTCCAATGAGCAGTTCTTC
D: -; V: TRBV5-1; J: TRBJ2-6; size: -; CDR3: CASSLLPSVLANVLTF; DNA: TGCGCCAGCAGCTTGCTACCCTCTGTTCTGGCCAACGTCCTGACTTTC
D: TRBD1; V: TRBV6-1; J: TRBJ1-5; size: -; CDR3: CASSRYRGGDQPQHF; DNA: TGTGCCAGCAGCCGTTACAGGGGAGGGGATCAGCCCCAGCATTTT
D: -; V: TRBV7-8; J: TRBJ2-7; size: -; CDR3: CASSLQGSGYEQYF; DNA: TGTGCCAGCAGCCTACAGGGCTCCGGGTACGAGCAGTACTTC
D: -; V: TRBV28; J: TRBJ2-7; size: -; CDR3: CASSFGSLASGEQYF; DNA: TGTGCCAGCAGTTTTGGATCCTTAGCGTCGGGCGAGCAGTACTTC
D: TRBD2; V: TRBV19; J: TRBJ2-3; size: -; CDR3: CASSIGGRGGDTQYF; DNA: TGTGCCAGTAGTATCGGCGGGAGGGGAGGAGATACGCAGTATTTT
D: TRBD1; V: TRBV5-1; J: TRBJ2-7; size: -; CDR3: CASSAGDRSSYEQYF; DNA: TGCGCCAGCAGCGCCGGGGACAGGAGCTCCTACGAGCAGTACTTC
D: -; V: TRBV7-8; J: TRBJ2-7; size: -; CDR3: CASGVGTEQYF; DNA: TGTGCCAGCGGCGTTGGGACCGAGCAGTACTTC
D: TRBD2; V: TRBV19; J: TRBJ2-1; size: -; CDR3: CASSQSGSIYNEQFF; DNA: TGTGCCAGTAGCCAGAGCGGGAGTATTTACAATGAGCAGTTCTTC
D: -; V: TRBV28; J: TRBJ1-2; size: -; CDR3: CASSLLPGVGGYTF; DNA: TGTGCCAGCAGCCTCCTGCCCGGGGTCGGTGGCTACACCTTC
D: -; V: TRBV11-3; J: TRBJ2-6; size: -; CDR3: CASSLVGVAGANVLTF; DNA: TGTGCCAGCAGCTTAGTTGGGGTGGCCGGGGCCAACGTCCTGACTTTC
D: TRBD1; V: TRBV5-1; J: TRBJ2-1; size: -; CDR3: CASSAGTGLYNEQFF; DNA: TGCGCCAGCAGCGCCGGGACAGGGCTCTACAATGAGCAGTTCTTC
D: -; V: TRBV28; J: TRBJ2-7; size: once; CDR3: CASSFSDSYEQYF; DNA: TGTGCCAGCAGTTTCTCCGACTCCTACGAGCAGTACTTC
D: TRBD2; V: TRBV7-8; J: TRBJ2-1; size: few; CDR3: CASSEASGARGLAGTVNEQFF; DNA: TGTGCCAGCAGCGAGGCCTCCGGGGCGCGGGGACTAGCGGGGACCGTCAATGAGCAGTTCTTC